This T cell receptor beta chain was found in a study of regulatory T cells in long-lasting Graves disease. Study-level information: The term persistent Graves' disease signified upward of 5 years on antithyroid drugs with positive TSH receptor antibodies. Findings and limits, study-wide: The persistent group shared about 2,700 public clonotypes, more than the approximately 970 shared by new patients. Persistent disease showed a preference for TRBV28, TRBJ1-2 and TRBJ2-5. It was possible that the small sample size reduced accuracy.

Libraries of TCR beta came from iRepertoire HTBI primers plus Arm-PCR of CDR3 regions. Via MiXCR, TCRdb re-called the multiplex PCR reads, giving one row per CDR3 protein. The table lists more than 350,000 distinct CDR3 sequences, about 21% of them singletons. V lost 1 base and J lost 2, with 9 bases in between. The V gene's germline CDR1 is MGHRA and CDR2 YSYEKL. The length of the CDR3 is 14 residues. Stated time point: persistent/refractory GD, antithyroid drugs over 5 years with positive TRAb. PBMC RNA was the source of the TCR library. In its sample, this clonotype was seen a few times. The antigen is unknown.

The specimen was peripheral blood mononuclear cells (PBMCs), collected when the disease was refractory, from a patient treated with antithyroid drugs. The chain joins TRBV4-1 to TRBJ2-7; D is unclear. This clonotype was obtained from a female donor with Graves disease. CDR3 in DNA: TGCGCCAGCAGCCAAGTGGAGTTGCCCTACGAGCAGTACTTC. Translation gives CASSQVELPYEQYF.